This T cell receptor (beta chain) was sequenced during a study of blood T cell repertoires in COVID-19. Germline V lookup: CDR1 SGHTA, CDR2 FQGNSA. With V trimmed by 2 bases and J by 4 bases, 9 bases remained unmatched. The CDR3 covers 18 residues. Generated by immunoSEQ multiplex PCR, the TCRdb table keeps only in-frame clones and is missing some. The data hold approximately 70,000 clones, with about four fifths observed a single time. This clone was counted once. The sample comprised peripheral blood. The TCR sequence derives from a woman older than 75 with acute or convalescent COVID-19. The genes are TRBV7-2 and TRBJ2-5, with 14 bases that match TRBD2. CDR3 sequence reads: CASSLSGSGLAGGETQYF. CDR3 DNA sequence: TGTGCCAGCAGCTTAAGCGGGTCAGGACTAGCGGGGGGAGAGACCCAGTACTTC.